This T cell receptor (beta chain) is drawn from a study of OX40 agonist ivuxolimab in advanced cancers. On the study more broadly: Across the patients, intravenous ivuxolimab was delivered every 2 weeks at 0.01 to 10 mg/kg.

Clones were read by immunoSEQ multiplex PCR, and TCRdb kept only the in-frame ones, dropping some. The profile shows about 60,000 clones, about 90% of them singletons. Germline V gene lookup returns CDR1 SNHLY and CDR2 FYNNEI. V was trimmed by 6 bases and J by 8 bases, leaving 17 bases between them. The CDR3 is 14 residues long. Overall study results and limits: Among the lowest levels of clonal expansion were found in partial responders at 0.1-3.0 mg/kg. Within 6 weeks, CD4+ and CD8+ blood T cells expanded clonally at 0.1 to 3.0 mg/kg.

Worth noting for this clone: Its antigen is undetermined.

The source is an adult with an advanced solid tumor such as melanoma, head and neck, liver or kidney cancer. The rearrangement links TRBV2 to TRBJ2-1, with D perhaps matching TRBD1 or TRBD2 (5 bases each). The sample in question was CD4+ or CD8+ T cells sorted from blood, obtained in a trial of the OX40 agonist ivuxolimab. For the CDR3, the DNA is TGTGCCAGCAGACAGAACCCCGGGGCGTATGAGCAGTTCTTC. Protein product: CASRQNPGAYEQFF.